This paragraph reports one TCR beta chain. Its antigen is unknown. The cohort comprised around 690 healthy bone marrow donors. All cohort members were sampled while nominally healthy, although unrecorded immune exposures were likely present. The donor was CMV seronegative and belonged to the group of over 350 seronegative cohort members. A peripheral blood sample was collected from each donor, and TCR beta sequencing was performed on peripheral blood mononuclear cells. The Qiagen DNeasy Blood Extraction Kit was used to extract genomic DNA from the blood cell samples. The junction carries 5 bases between V and J, which are trimmed by 0 bases and 0 bases respectively. From its cysteine to its phenylalanine, the CDR3 spans 14 amino acids. Just CDR3 DNA is preserved here, 42 bases in frame from base 1. Via the germline V gene, CDR1 is SGHAT and CDR2 FQNNGV. Receptor libraries were prepared by the immunoSEQ multiplex PCR assay. The multiplex PCR relied on a mix of 60 forward primers for TCR Vbeta segments and 13 reverse primers for TCR Jbeta segments. The CDR3 region of rearranged TCR beta genes was amplified from genomic DNA by a multiplex PCR assay. The Illumina HiSeq System was used to sequence the amplified TCR beta libraries as 87-base-pair reads. Regarding the original processing steps: A later analysis counted about 76 million unique TCR beta chains across the roughly 700 repertoires, and 9 million to 14 million of these chains were shared by at least two donors. Raw reads were error-corrected and collapsed into unique sequences with a nearest-neighbor algorithm that merged closely related sequences to remove PCR and sequencing errors. To assign V, D and J gene segments, CDR3 sequences were aligned to IMGT reference sequences. Each retained sequence needed at least a six-nucleotide match to both a V gene segment and a J gene segment. Rearrangements were classified as productive when the CDR3 lacked stop codons and remained in frame with V and J, and all other rearrangements were classified as non-productive. Following IMGT convention, CDR3 was defined as the stretch from the second conserved V-encoded cysteine to the conserved J-encoded phenylalanine. Sequences without an unambiguous match to a single V gene segment were excluded from the earlier analysis of a few hundred of the donors. In an earlier analysis of a few hundred of the donors, V segments were called functional above 56.7% productive rearrangements and were called segregating when the between-donor standard deviation exceeded 5%. To diagnose cytomegalovirus status from the catalog of TCR beta chain sequences, a statistical classification framework was built. A later analysis assigned V and J genes by comparing TCR nucleotide sequences with IMGT/GENE-DB human TR gene sequences. In a later analysis, CDR3 sequences and most-parsimonious VDJ recombination scenarios were assigned using the TCRdist pipeline. A later analysis defined each TCR beta chain by its CDR3 amino acid sequence plus V-gene family, and excluded reads lacking a unique V-gene family. As a way to deal with suspected cross-contamination and a sequencing artifact, a later analysis dropped approximately 590 nucleotide sequences that were highly shared and had low generation probability. A later analysis calculated a clonal expansion index for each public chain from normalized within-repertoire ranks of inferred template counts. A later analysis computed generation probabilities with a VDJ recombination model fitted to out-of-frame rearrangements, and checked the results against IGoR. A later analysis scored TCR-TCR, TCR-HLA and TCR-CMV co-occurrence with hypergeometric tests, applying a repertoire-size bias correction to TCR pairs. To estimate false discovery rates, a later analysis permuted the HLA or CMV assignments 20 times. In a later analysis, co-occurring TCRs were grouped with DBSCAN, and TCRdist sequence similarity was added when clustering was performed within HLA-allele-positive subsets. Repertoires with fewer than 30,000 or more than 120,000 public chains, plus five repertoires with anomalous nucleotide sharing, were excluded from co-occurrence clustering. TCRdb limited this immuneACCESS table to in-frame rearrangements with V and J called. A share of clones is missing; checked studies link under half to unresolved V genes, and the rest is unexplained. Clone size and the V and J calls come from that table; the DNA yielded D and trimming. The sample table holds 130,000 to 150,000 clones. The top ten hold about 0.96% of the sample.

This record comes from a study of cytomegalovirus exposure and HLA in healthy donors (dated by TCRdb to 2017 to 2019). For the wider study: An earlier analysis of approximately 640 of the donors reported about 290 Gb of sequence data and some 100 million unique TCR beta sequences from some 180 million T cells. Five DR-DQ haplotypes were treated as single units for association and clustering because of strong linkage in the cohort. Among several hundred genotyped donors of the cohort, an average of around 240,000 unique TCR beta nucleotide sequences was sequenced per donor, of which about 20% were non-productive. Besides the first cohort of around 700 subjects, a separate validation cohort made up of 90 to 150 different subjects was used. To predict cytomegalovirus infection status, the study brought together high-throughput TCR immunosequencing, statistical association of individual TCRs with disease status, and machine learning. In a later analysis, previously published TCR beta repertoires from several hundred donors were re-analyzed and high-resolution HLA genotyping was added so that TCR occurrence patterns could be studied. The genetic ancestry cluster associated with self-reported Caucasian donors included roughly four fifths of the 398 genotyped donors. Around 320 gigabases of sequencing data and approximately 80 million unique TCR sequences were included in an early release covering about 700 HLA-typed donors. Typing coverage varied by locus: about 629-640 donors for A, B, C, DRB1 and DQB1; more than 500 for DQA1; approximately 610 for DPA1; about 450 for DPB1. HLA typing covered class I and class II loci at four-digit resolution. An earlier analysis of nearly 600 of the donors applied high-throughput TCR beta sequencing to assess whether each TCR beta V gene segment acted as functional or pseudogenic. The aim of the study was to test whether cataloging public T cell receptors could identify signatures of past pathogen exposure. Genome-wide SNP genotypes for about 60% of the roughly 670 donors were used in a later genetic analysis, which treated that subset as a discovery cohort. Every repertoire in the discovery cohort had been generated on one and the same sequencing platform. Alongside the repertoire data, information on donor age, sex, ethnicity and CMV serostatus was compiled. Rather than drawing on any new phenotypic data, the later analysis identified candidate immune exposures from TCR beta sequences and the way those sequences occurred across donors. The study profiled the T cell repertoires of around 700 subjects by immunosequencing and related them to cytomegalovirus serostatus.

Study-wide conclusions, independent of this receptor: A few of the identified cytomegalovirus-associated TCR beta chains were confirmed in vitro to be specific for cytomegalovirus antigens. Because HLA typing was missing for some donors at each locus, association tests included only the typed subset. Linkage disequilibrium might explain the correlated functional status among segregating V segments, but an unknown experimental factor could not be ruled out. When HLA alleles, especially DR and DQ, strongly co-occurred, attributing TCR associations to individual alleles was difficult. Some IMGT-functional V segments, including TRBV6-2 and TRBV6-3, could not be distinguished by the 87-base-pair reads and were therefore excluded. Compared with equally common non-associated chains, HLA-associated TCR beta chains in a later analysis were more clonally expanded and had lower generation probabilities. The only immune exposure information available for the cohort was CMV serostatus. This cohort had only TCR beta chains sequenced, and the lack of alpha or paired-chain data limited which features could be detected. In the study, 150 to 200 TCR beta chains were listed as associated with cytomegalovirus. Sequencing depth was assumed to be roughly uniform across donors in the presence/absence analyses, though that assumption may not hold. Cytomegalovirus status was reported to be diagnosed by the classifier with high specificity and sensitivity in both the original and validation cohorts. Most TCR sequences were observed very rarely across donors, whereas some public TCRs were present in many individuals. In a later genetic analysis, a missense DCLRE1C variant was associated with V-gene and J-gene trimming of TCR beta chains, and the association was replicated in an independent cohort. A later analysis associated about 16,000 TCR beta sequences with specific HLA alleles at a false discovery rate of 0.05. An earlier analysis of approximately 570 of the donors showed that most TCR beta V segments appeared in productive rearrangements either about 87% or about 30% of the time, which broadly matched IMGT annotations. A further reported finding was that TCR beta sequences accurately predicted the HLA-A and HLA-B alleles for most subjects in the first cohort. In a later genetic analysis, fewer N-insertions in productive TCRs were reported among donors in an Asian-associated ancestry cluster than the roughly 710-donor mean. The authors suggested that the approach could potentially be generalized to other disease states and immunological phenotypes. Around 16 rarely observed V segments, including chromosome 9 orphons, were excluded from the earlier analysis of several hundred of the donors because counts were too low. In a later analysis, the rate of TCR association differed among HLA loci, with DRB1 alleles having the most associated TCRs and HLA-C alleles having the fewest. A later analysis reported that several top co-occurrence clusters appeared linked to parvovirus B19, influenza, CMV and Epstein-Barr virus. A cluster of highly shared sequence variants was judged likely to represent a technical artifact of the sequencing pipeline. A later analysis found that most CMV-associated TCR beta chains appeared HLA-restricted, with HLA associations seemingly driven largely by CMV exposure.

The TCR originated in a male donor in good health and CMV-seronegative. Sequenced: PBMCs. This chain joins TRBV11-2 to TRBJ1-2, with the identity of the D gene unclear. The CDR3: CASSLDGANYGYTF. In nucleotide form, the sequence is TGTGCCAGCAGCTTAGATGGAGCTAACTATGGCTACACCTTC.